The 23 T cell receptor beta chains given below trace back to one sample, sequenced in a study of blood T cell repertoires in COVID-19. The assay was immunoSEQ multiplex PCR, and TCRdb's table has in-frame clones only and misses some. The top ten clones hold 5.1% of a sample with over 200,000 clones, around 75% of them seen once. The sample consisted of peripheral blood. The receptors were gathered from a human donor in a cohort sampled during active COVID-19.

Written as DNA, the CDR3 is TGTGCCAGCAGCCCACGGACAGGGACTCTGAACACTGAAGCTTTCTTT. It codes for CASSPRTGTLNTEAFF. The chain links TRBV7-9 to TRBJ1-1; TRBD1 matches at 8 bases. Per the germline V gene, CDR1 is SEHNR and CDR2 is FQNEAQ (reference sequence). Unmatched junction bases numbered 8, after V lost 5 bases and J lost 0 bases. The CDR3 sequence is 16 residues long.

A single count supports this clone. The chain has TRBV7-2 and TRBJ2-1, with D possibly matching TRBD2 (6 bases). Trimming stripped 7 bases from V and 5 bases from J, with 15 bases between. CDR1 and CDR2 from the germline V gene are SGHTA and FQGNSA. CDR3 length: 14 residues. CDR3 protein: CASIQRRDDNEQFF. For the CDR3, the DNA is TGTGCCAGCATTCAGAGGCGGGATGACAATGAGCAGTTCTTC.

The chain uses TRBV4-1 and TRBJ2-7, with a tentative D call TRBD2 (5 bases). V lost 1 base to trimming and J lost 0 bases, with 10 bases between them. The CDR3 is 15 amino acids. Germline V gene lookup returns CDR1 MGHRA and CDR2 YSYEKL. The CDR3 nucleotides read TGCGCCAGCAGCCAAGGGACTTATCGCTCCTACGAGCAGTACTTC. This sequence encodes CASSQGTYRSYEQYF.

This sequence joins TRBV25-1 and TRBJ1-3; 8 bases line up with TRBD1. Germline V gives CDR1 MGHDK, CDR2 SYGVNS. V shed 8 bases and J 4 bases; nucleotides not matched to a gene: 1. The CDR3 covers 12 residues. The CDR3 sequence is CASGDRGNTIYF. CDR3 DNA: TGTGCCAGCGGGGACAGGGGAAACACCATATATTTT.

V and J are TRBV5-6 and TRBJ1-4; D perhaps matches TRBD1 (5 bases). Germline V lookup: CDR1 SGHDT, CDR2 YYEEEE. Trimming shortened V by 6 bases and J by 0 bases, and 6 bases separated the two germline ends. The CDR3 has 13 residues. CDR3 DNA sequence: TGTGCCAGCAAGACAGCAACTAATGAAAAACTGTTTTTT. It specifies CASKTATNEKLFF.

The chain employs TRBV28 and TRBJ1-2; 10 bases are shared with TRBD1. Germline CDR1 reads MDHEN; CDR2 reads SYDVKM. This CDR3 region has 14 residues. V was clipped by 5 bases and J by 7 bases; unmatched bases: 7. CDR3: CASSPDRGYSGYTF. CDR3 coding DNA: TGTGCCAGCAGTCCGGACAGGGGGTACAGTGGCTACACCTTC.

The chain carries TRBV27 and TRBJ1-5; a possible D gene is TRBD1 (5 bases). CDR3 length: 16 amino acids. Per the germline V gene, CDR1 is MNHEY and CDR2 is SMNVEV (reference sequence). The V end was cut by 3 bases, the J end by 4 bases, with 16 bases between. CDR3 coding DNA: TGTGCCAGCAGTTTCGTCGGTGGGGCTCGTAATCAGCCCCAGCATTTT. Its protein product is CASSFVGGARNQPQHF.

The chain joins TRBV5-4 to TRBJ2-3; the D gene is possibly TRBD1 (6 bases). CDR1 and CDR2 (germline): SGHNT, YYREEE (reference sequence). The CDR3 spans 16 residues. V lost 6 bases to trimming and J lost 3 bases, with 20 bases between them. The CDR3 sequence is CASTSGGSPSTDTQYF. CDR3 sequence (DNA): TGTGCCAGCACCTCTGGGGGCAGTCCCAGTACAGATACGCAGTATTTT.

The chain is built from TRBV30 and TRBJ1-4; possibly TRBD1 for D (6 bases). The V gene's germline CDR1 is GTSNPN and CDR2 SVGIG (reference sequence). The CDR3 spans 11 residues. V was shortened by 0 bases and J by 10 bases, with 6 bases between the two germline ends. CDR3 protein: CAWSVGGKLFF. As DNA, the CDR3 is TGTGCCTGGAGTGTAGGGGGAAAACTGTTTTTT. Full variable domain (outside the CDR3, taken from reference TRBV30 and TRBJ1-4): SQTIHQWPATLVQPVGSPLSLECTVEGTSNPNLYWYRQAAGRGLQLLFYSVGIGQISSEVPQNLSASRPQDRQFILSSKKLLLSDSGFYLCAWSVGGKLFFGSGTQLSVL.

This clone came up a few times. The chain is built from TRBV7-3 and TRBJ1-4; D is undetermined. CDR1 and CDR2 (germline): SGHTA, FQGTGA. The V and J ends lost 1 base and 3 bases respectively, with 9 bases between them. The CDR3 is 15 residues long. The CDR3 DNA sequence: TGTGCCAGCAGCTTAAGCGGCAGTCCTAATGAAAAACTGTTTTTT. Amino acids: CASSLSGSPNEKLFF.

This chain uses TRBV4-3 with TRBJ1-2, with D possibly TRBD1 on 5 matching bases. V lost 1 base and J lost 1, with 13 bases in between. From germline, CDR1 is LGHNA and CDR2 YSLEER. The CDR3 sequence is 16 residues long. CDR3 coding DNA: TGCGCCAGCAGCCAAGGGGTCGGAGGGGTTAACTATGGCTACACCTTC. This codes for CASSQGVGGVNYGYTF.

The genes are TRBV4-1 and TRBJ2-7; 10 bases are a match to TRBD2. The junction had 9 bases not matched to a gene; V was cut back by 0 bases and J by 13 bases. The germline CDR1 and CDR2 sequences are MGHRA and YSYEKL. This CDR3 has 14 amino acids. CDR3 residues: CASSQDVLAGAFYF. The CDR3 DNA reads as TGCGCCAGCAGCCAAGATGTTCTAGCGGGGGCGTTTTACTTC.

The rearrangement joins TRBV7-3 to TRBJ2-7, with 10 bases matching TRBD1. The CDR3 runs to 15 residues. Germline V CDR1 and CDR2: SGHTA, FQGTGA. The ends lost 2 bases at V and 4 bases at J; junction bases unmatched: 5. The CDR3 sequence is CASSLVGQGDYEQYF. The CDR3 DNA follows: TGTGCCAGCAGCTTAGTCGGACAGGGGGATTACGAGCAGTACTTC.

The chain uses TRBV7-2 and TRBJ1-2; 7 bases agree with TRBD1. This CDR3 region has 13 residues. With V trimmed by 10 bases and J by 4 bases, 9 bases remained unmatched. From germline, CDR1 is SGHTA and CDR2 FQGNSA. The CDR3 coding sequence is TGTGCCACCTCCCGAGGGGGCCTCTATGGCTACACCTTC. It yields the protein CATSRGGLYGYTF.

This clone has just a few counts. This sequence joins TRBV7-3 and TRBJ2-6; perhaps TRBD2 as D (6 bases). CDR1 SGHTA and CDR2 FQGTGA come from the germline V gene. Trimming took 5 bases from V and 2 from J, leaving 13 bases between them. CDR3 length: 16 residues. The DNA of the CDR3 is TGTGCCAGCAGCCGAATCCGGGGGACTGGGGCCAACGTCCTGACTTTC. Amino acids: CASSRIRGTGANVLTF.

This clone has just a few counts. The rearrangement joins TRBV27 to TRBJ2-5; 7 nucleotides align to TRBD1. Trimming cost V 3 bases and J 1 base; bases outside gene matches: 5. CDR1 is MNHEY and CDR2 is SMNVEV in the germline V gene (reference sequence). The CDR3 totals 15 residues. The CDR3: CASSFQGDIQETQYF. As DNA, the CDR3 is TGTGCCAGCAGTTTTCAGGGGGATATCCAAGAGACCCAGTACTTC.

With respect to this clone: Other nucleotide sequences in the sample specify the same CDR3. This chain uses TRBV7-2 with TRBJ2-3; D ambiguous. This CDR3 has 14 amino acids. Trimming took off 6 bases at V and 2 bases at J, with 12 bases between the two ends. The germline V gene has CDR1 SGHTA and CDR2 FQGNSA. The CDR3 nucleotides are TGTGCCAGCAGTTCCAGAGGCGTCACAGATACGCAGTATTTT. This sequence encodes CASSSRGVTDTQYF.

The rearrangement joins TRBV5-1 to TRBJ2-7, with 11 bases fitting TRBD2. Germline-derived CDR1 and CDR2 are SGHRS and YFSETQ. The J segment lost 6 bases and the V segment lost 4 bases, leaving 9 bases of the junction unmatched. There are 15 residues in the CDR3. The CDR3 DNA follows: TGCGCCAGCAGCGGGGGGGGTACTAGCGGGAGCGAGCAGTACTTC. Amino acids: CASSGGGTSGSEQYF.

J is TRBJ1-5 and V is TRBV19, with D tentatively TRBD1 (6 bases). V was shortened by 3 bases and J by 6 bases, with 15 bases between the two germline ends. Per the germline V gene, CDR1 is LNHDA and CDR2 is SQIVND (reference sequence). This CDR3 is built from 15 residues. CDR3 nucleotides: TGTGCCAGTAGTATTCCCTCACAGGGCCGTCAGCCCCAGCATTTT. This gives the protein CASSIPSQGRQPQHF.

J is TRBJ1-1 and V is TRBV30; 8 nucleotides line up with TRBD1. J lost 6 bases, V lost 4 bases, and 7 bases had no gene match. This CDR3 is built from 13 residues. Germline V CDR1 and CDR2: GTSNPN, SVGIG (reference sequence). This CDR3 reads CAWTGGGEAEAFF. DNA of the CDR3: TGTGCCTGGACAGGGGGCGGAGAGGCTGAAGCTTTCTTT.

Written as DNA, the CDR3 is TGTGCCACCAGTGACCTAGTAGTTCCAGATACGCAGTATTTT. Residues: CATSDLVVPDTQYF. The J gene is TRBJ2-3, the V gene TRBV24-1; D unclear. Per germline, CDR1 KGHDR and CDR2 SFDVKD. The CDR3 is 14 amino acids. Trimming shortened V by 4 bases and J by 4 bases, and 11 bases separated the two germline ends.

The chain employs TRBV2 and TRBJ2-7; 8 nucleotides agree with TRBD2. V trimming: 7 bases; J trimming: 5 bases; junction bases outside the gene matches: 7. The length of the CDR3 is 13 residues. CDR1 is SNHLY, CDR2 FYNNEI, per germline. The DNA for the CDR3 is TGTGCCAGCAAAAGCGGGAGTAGGAACGAGCAGTACTTC. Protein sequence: CASKSGSRNEQYF.

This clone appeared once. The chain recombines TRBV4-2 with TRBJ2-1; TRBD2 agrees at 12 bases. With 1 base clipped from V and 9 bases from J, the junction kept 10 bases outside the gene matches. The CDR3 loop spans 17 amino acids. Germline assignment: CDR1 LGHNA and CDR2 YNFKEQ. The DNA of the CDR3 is TGTGCCAGCAGCCAAGCACTACTAGCGGGAGGACGCGGTGAGCAGTTCTTC. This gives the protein CASSQALLAGGRGEQFF.